These 2 T cell receptor beta chains were all obtained from the same sample, sequenced in a study of cytomegalovirus exposure and HLA in healthy donors. The repertoire was sequenced with immunoSEQ multiplex PCR; TCRdb's copy has only in-frame clones and lacks some. The data show around 200,000 clones, 80% to 85% seen once. The sample comprised PBMCs. These receptor sequences come from a young woman in good health and CMV-seropositive.

The chain has TRBV9 and TRBJ1-2; perhaps TRBD1 as D (6 bases). The V gene's germline CDR1 is SGDLS and CDR2 YYNGEE. This CDR3 spans 15 amino acids. V was clipped by 3 bases and J by 6 bases, with 18 bases between them. CDR3 DNA: TGTGCCAGCAGCGCCCCGACAGGCCTTACAAATGGCTACACCTTC. This sequence encodes CASSAPTGLTNGYTF.

This clone has just one count. V usage is TRBV21-1 and J usage is TRBJ2-1; the DNA was not compared with TRBD2, the D call given in the table. TRBV21-1 is tagged as a pseudogene. CDR3 length: 16 amino acids. CDR3 nucleotides: TGTGCCAGCAGCAAGGGGACTAGCGGGGGGTACAATGAGCAGTTCTTC. Translated, it gives CASSKGTSGGYNEQFF.